The 10 T cell receptor beta chains in this list originate from one sample, sequenced in a study of regulatory T cells in long-lasting Graves disease. CDR3 regions were amplified by Arm-PCR using iRepertoire HTBI primers to build TCR beta libraries. TCRdb used MiXCR to reprocess the multiplex PCR reads, holding one entry per CDR3 protein. Of fewer than 400,000 distinct CDR3 sequences detected, roughly a fifth appear once; the ten largest clones hold 25% to 35%. Time point here: persistent/refractory GD, antithyroid drugs over 5 years with positive TRAb. The TCR library was made from RNA that had been extracted from PBMCs in TRIzol. The specimen comprised peripheral blood mononuclear cells (PBMCs), sampled when the disease was refractory, from a patient treated with antithyroid drugs. The receptors shown here come from a female donor with Graves disease.

This clonotype was observed many times. V is TRBV12-3 or TRBV12-4 and J is TRBJ1-2, with TRBD1 matching over 8 bases. V shed 5 bases and J 6 bases; nucleotides not matched to a gene: 11. The CDR3 sequence is 15 residues long. In DNA form, the CDR3 reads TGTGCCAGCAGTCCGGGTGGACAGGGTATCCATGGCTACACCTTC. Amino acid sequence: CASSPGGQGIHGYTF.

CDR3 loop: CASSHADGGREETQYF. The CDR3 DNA is TGTGCCAGCAGCCACGCGGACGGGGGGCGGGAAGAGACCCAGTACTTC. The chain couples TRBV7-9 to TRBJ2-5, with D tentatively TRBD2 (7 bases). Trimming stripped 5 bases from V and 3 bases from J, with 19 bases between. Germline V gives CDR1 SEHNR, CDR2 FQNEAQ (reference sequence). This CDR3 has 16 amino acids.

Only a few counts were recorded for this clonotype. V usage is TRBV4-1 and J usage is TRBJ1-5; TRBD1 aligns across 8 bases. This CDR3 comprises 15 residues. Trimming cost V 6 bases and J 2 bases; bases outside gene matches: 6. The V gene's germline CDR1 is MGHRA and CDR2 YSYEKL. CDR3 region: CASSRQGMRNQPQHF. The CDR3 bases are TGCGCCAGCAGTCGACAGGGGATGCGCAATCAGCCCCAGCATTTT.

Of note for this clonotype: A much larger clone is a single base away; this may be a read error. The rearrangement joins TRBV7-3 to TRBJ1-1; D is undetermined. The CDR3 consists of 13 residues. Germline V gene lookup returns CDR1 SGHTA and CDR2 FQGTGA. The CDR3 DNA follows: TGTGCCAGCAGCTCAGATTGGGCCACTGAAGTTTTCTTT. Protein sequence: CASSSDWATEVFF.

The V call is TRBV24-1, the J call TRBJ1-2; perhaps TRBD1 as D (5 bases). Trimming removed 3 bases at V and 6 bases at J, with 13 bases between. Germline V CDR1 and CDR2: KGHDR, SFDVKD. The CDR3 loop spans 14 amino acids. The CDR3 coding sequence is TGTGCCACCAGTGATACCCGGGACTTAAATGGCTACACCTTC. It is translated as CATSDTRDLNGYTF.

This chain links TRBV6-1 with TRBJ1-2; D is possibly TRBD1 (5 bases). The V gene's germline CDR1 is MNHNS and CDR2 SASEGT. V was shortened by 7 bases and J by 4 bases, with 13 bases between the two germline ends. The CDR3 runs 13 residues. The CDR3 DNA reads TGTGCCAGCACCAACTCGGGGGGCTATGGCTACACCTTC. This gives the protein CASTNSGGYGYTF.

This clonotype was picked up many times. The V and J genes are TRBV29-1 and TRBJ1-5; maybe TRBD1 (5 bases). This CDR3 is built from 14 residues. Germline CDR1 and CDR2: SQVTM and ANQGSEA. The ends were cut back, 4 bases at V and 3 bases at J, with 13 bases in the middle. CDR3 amino acids: CSVALGVINQPQHF. The CDR3 nucleotides are TGCAGCGTTGCCTTGGGGGTTATCAATCAGCCCCAGCATTTT.

Many counts were recorded for this clonotype. V is TRBV18 and J is TRBJ1-5, with 11 bases aligning to TRBD1. The CDR3 loop spans 16 amino acids. V lost 4 bases, J lost 7 bases, and 9 bases stayed unmatched. CDR1 KGHSH and CDR2 LQKENI come from the germline V gene. In nucleotides, the CDR3 is TGTGCCAGCTCACAAGGACAGGGGGCAGGTGGGCAGCCCCAGCATTTT. Translating gives CASSQGQGAGGQPQHF.

The rearrangement joins TRBV4-3 to TRBJ2-7, with 8 bases identical to TRBD2. The CDR3 spans 13 residues. Germline CDR1 reads LGHNA; CDR2 reads YSLEER. V shed 4 bases, J shed 6 bases, and the junction held 5 bases outside the gene matches. The CDR3 region has the DNA TGCGCCAGCAGCCCCCAGCGGGGGTTCGAGCAGTACTTC. This sequence encodes CASSPQRGFEQYF.

The V gene is TRBV29-1, the J gene TRBJ1-5; TRBD1 might be the D (5 bases). CDR1 is SQVTM, CDR2 ANQGSEA, per germline. The V end lost 4 bases, the J end lost 1 base, and 8 bases lay between the germline ends. The CDR3 length is 13 residues. Here the CDR3 reads CSVVEGSNQPQHF. CDR3 bases: TGCAGCGTTGTGGAGGGGAGCAATCAGCCCCAGCATTTT. The whole variable domain, remainder taken from reference TRBV29-1 and TRBJ1-5, is SAVISQKPSRDICQRGTSLTIQCQVDSQVTMMFWYRQQPGQSLTLIATANQGSEATYESGFVIDKFPISRPNLTFSTLTVSNMSPEDSSIYLCSVVEGSNQPQHFGDGTRLSIL.